The 30 T cell receptor beta chains presented below share a single source sample, sequenced in a study of cytomegalovirus exposure and HLA in healthy donors. The PCR had 60 Vbeta and 13 Jbeta primers. The repertoire was sequenced with immunoSEQ multiplex PCR; TCRdb's copy has only in-frame clones and lacks some. This sample carries about 200,000 clones, about 78% of them seen once, and the ten largest clones take around 4%. The material sequenced was PBMCs. These receptors all come from a male donor in good health and CMV-seronegative.

This clone was recorded once. The chain carries TRBV7-3 and TRBJ2-1; TRBD2 aligns across 10 bases. J gave up 2 bases and V 1 base, and 8 bases lay outside the gene matches. This CDR3 has 18 amino acids. The germline CDR1 and CDR2 sequences are SGHTA and FQGTGA. CDR3 sequence (DNA): TGTGCCAGCAGCTTAATTTCCCTAGCGGGAGACACCTACAATGAGCAGTTCTTC. It translates to CASSLISLAGDTYNEQFF.

The genes are TRBV9 and TRBJ2-7, with 7 bases matching TRBD1. The CDR3 is made up of 13 amino acids. V trimming: 4 bases; J trimming: 3 bases; junction bases outside the gene matches: 4. The germline V gene has CDR1 SGDLS and CDR2 YYNGEE. In DNA, the CDR3 is TGTGCCAGCAGCTCAAGACAGGGCTACGAGCAGTACTTC. Translation gives CASSSRQGYEQYF.

V is TRBV15 and J is TRBJ2-2; 8 bases line up with TRBD2. Per germline, CDR1 LNHNV and CDR2 YYDKDF (reference sequence). Losses at the gene ends were 9 bases for V and 5 bases for J; bases not matched to a gene: 5. The CDR3 is 13 residues long. The CDR3 DNA is TGTGCCACGCTTAGCGGGATTACCGGGGAGCTGTTTTTT. Amino acids: CATLSGITGELFF.

On this clone itself: Its ends do not fully match the called genes, so a read error is possible. The same CDR3 also results from other DNA sequences found in this sample. The chain couples TRBV6-5 to TRBJ1-4; D unresolved. The germline V gene has CDR1 MNHEY and CDR2 SVGAGI. This CDR3 has 13 amino acids. The CDR3 nucleotides are TGTGCCAGCAGTGTCTACAGTAATGAAAAGCTGTTTTTT. Translating it yields CASSVYSNEKLFF.

This clone was seen only a few times. The chain is built from TRBV6-6 and TRBJ1-4; D possibly corresponds to TRBD1 (6 bases). V lost 5 bases and J lost 10, with 17 bases in between. Germline CDR1 and CDR2: MNHNY and SVGAGI (reference sequence). This CDR3 is 14 amino acids long. The chain's CDR3 is CASSPVRDTGKLFF. The DNA for the CDR3 is TGTGCCAGCAGTCCTGTCCGGGACACAGGAAAACTGTTTTTT.

The chain has TRBV7-2 and TRBJ1-2, with a possible D match to TRBD1 (6 bases). V was clipped by 5 bases and J by 1 base, with 11 bases between them. Germline values: CDR1 SGHTA, CDR2 FQGNSA. CDR3 length: 14 amino acids. The CDR3 DNA reads as TGTGCCAGCAGCCCAGCAGGGGTTAACTATGGCTACACCTTC. Encoded protein: CASSPAGVNYGYTF.

This clone was found a few times. Mismatch with germline at one junction end may stem from a read error. The chain combines TRBV5-4 with TRBJ2-1; D gene ambiguous. The germline gives CDR1 SGHNT, CDR2 YYREEE (reference sequence). The CDR3 is made up of 12 amino acids. CDR3 region: CATSESYNEQFF. The CDR3 DNA reads as TGTGCCACCAGCGAGTCCTACAATGAGCAGTTCTTC.

The V call is TRBV23-1, the J call TRBJ1-4, with D possibly TRBD1 on 5 matching bases. TRBV23-1 is flagged as an ORF with uncertain function. V lost 7 bases and J 0 bases, leaving 24 bases between the germline ends. The CDR3 is 19 residues long. Here the CDR3 reads CASTSDSNRQIATNEKLFF. The CDR3 DNA reads as TGCGCCAGCACCTCCGACTCTAACAGACAGATAGCAACTAATGAAAAACTGTTTTTT.

The chain carries TRBV19 and TRBJ2-5; possibly TRBD1 for D (5 bases). The J call is uncertain, as TRBJ2-7 better fits the DNA end. The CDR3 is 17 residues long. Germline CDR1 is LNHDA and CDR2 is SQIVND (reference sequence). The CDR3 DNA sequence: TGTGCCAGTAGTACCCGGGTCCAGACAGTTGTCTCTTACGAGCAGTACTTC. Protein: CASSTRVQTVVSYEQYF.

This chain links TRBV29-1 with TRBJ2-7, with TRBD1 as a possible D gene (5 bases). Germline V gene sequence: CDR1 SQVTM, CDR2 ANQGSEA. This CDR3 contains 11 residues. V gave up 4 bases and J gave up 1 base, with 5 bases separating them. The CDR3 protein is CSVAGSYEQYF. The CDR3 DNA sequence: TGCAGCGTTGCAGGGTCCTACGAGCAGTACTTC.

The rearrangement uses TRBV7-3 and TRBJ2-7, with D hard to call. The CDR3 is 12 residues long. Germline assignment: CDR1 SGHTA and CDR2 FQGTGA. V lost 5 bases and J 9 bases, leaving 14 bases between the germline ends. The DNA of the CDR3 is TGTGCCAGCAGCCTCGAGGCCGGTATGCAGTACTTC. It codes for CASSLEAGMQYF.

The chain has TRBV6-6 and TRBJ2-7, with TRBD1 identical over 9 bases. The V segment lost 5 bases and the J segment 3 bases; nucleotides outside the gene matches: 8. Germline CDR1 reads MNHNY; CDR2 reads SVGAGI (reference sequence). CDR3 length: 15 amino acids. CDR3: CASSAGTGTYYEQYF. CDR3 sequence (DNA): TGTGCCAGCAGTGCCGGGACAGGGACATACTACGAGCAGTACTTC.

The chain links TRBV29-1 to TRBJ1-5, with D uncertain. CDR3 length: 12 amino acids. The V and J ends lost 6 bases and 5 bases respectively, with 11 bases between them. CDR1 is SQVTM and CDR2 is ANQGSEA in the germline V gene. The CDR3 protein is CSVSDGDQPQHF. The DNA of the CDR3 is TGCAGCGTCAGCGACGGTGATCAGCCCCAGCATTTT.

The chain combines TRBV11-2 with TRBJ1-2; 10 bases are shared with TRBD1. Germline V gene data show CDR1 as SGHAT and CDR2 as FQNNGV. With 0 bases clipped from V and 12 bases from J, the junction kept 7 bases outside the gene matches. The CDR3 loop spans 14 amino acids. CDR3 DNA sequence: TGTGCCAGCAGCTTAGATCTCCCGGGACAGGGGCACACCTTC. Translated, it gives CASSLDLPGQGHTF. The variable domain in full, completed from reference TRBV11-2 and TRBJ1-2, reads EAGVAQSPRYKIIEKRQSVAFWCNPISGHATLYWYQQILGQGPKLLIQFQNNGVVDDSQLPKDRFSAERLKGVDSTLKIQPAKLEDSAVYLCASSLDLPGQGHTFGSGTRLTVV.

This clone was observed a single time. In DNA form, the CDR3 reads TGTGCCAGCAGCTTTGGGGACCGGACAGGAGGCTACACCTTC. Translated, it gives CASSFGDRTGGYTF. The chain joins TRBV28 to TRBJ1-2; 7 bases are shared with TRBD1. CDR3 size: 14 residues. Looked up from germline, CDR1 is MDHEN and CDR2 is SYDVKM. J was trimmed by 8 bases and V by 6 bases; bases with no gene match: 12.

The gene calls are TRBV15 and TRBJ1-4; tentatively, D is TRBD1 (5 bases). Trimming shortened V by 2 bases and J by 10 bases, and 26 bases separated the two germline ends. CDR3 length: 18 residues. Germline V gene data show CDR1 as LNHNV and CDR2 as YYDKDF (reference sequence). Here the CDR3 DNA reads TGTGCCACCAGCAGAATACCAGGTTCGGGGGTTGTGGACGGAAAACTGTTTTTT. Translation: CATSRIPGSGVVDGKLFF.

This rearrangement joins TRBV28 to TRBJ1-1, with D possibly matching TRBD1 (5 bases). The CDR3 runs 17 residues. Trimming cost V 6 bases and J 1 base, with 21 bases left between them. Germline V gene data show CDR1 as MDHEN and CDR2 as SYDVKM. The CDR3 here is CASSSYQGSATNTEAFF. DNA of the CDR3: TGTGCCAGCAGCTCTTACCAGGGTTCGGCTACGAACACTGAAGCTTTCTTT.

This clone was detected only a few times. The chain links TRBV6-1 to TRBJ2-7; 10 positions match TRBD1. The junction had 9 bases not matched to a gene; V was cut back by 4 bases and J by 6 bases. Germline-derived CDR1 and CDR2 are MNHNS and SASEGT. The CDR3 sequence is 15 residues long. The CDR3 DNA sequence: TGTGCCAGCAGTGCTCGGACAGGGGGGAGGGGCGAGCAGTACTTC. This encodes CASSARTGGRGEQYF.

This clone has more than one count but fewer than ten. V is TRBV19 and J is TRBJ2-1; 8 bases are shared with TRBD2. Germline V gene lookup returns CDR1 LNHDA and CDR2 SQIVND (reference sequence). Losses at the gene ends were 3 bases for V and 9 bases for J; bases not matched to a gene: 1. This CDR3 region has 12 residues. The DNA for the CDR3 is TGTGCCAGTAGTATCGGGGGGGTTGAGCAGTTCTTC. Protein: CASSIGGVEQFF.

The V and J genes are TRBV9 and TRBJ2-1; 8 bases align to TRBD1. The V and J ends lost 0 bases and 2 bases, in that order; junction bases with no gene match: 4. The CDR3 sequence is 16 residues long. Germline-derived CDR1 and CDR2 are SGDLS and YYNGEE. The CDR3 loop reads CASSVAIQGAYNEQFF. CDR3 sequence (DNA): TGTGCCAGCAGCGTAGCTATACAGGGGGCCTACAATGAGCAGTTCTTC.

This chain connects TRBV7-7 to TRBJ2-5, with TRBD1 as a possible D gene (6 bases). Trimming removed 5 bases from V and 1 base from J, with 11 bases in between. The germline V gene has CDR1 SSHAT and CDR2 FNYEAQ (reference sequence). CDR3 length equals 14 residues. This CDR3 reads CASSPTGTQETQYF. The CDR3 DNA follows: TGTGCCAGCAGCCCGACAGGTACCCAAGAGACCCAGTACTTC.

This clone was seen a single time. J is TRBJ2-5 and V is TRBV27, with 8 bases lining up with TRBD1. CDR1 is MNHEY, CDR2 SMNVEV, per germline (reference sequence). The CDR3 spans 14 residues. V was pared by 0 bases and J by 4 bases, with 1 base of the junction left unmatched. The CDR3 protein is CASSLSTGAETQYF. Here the CDR3 DNA reads TGTGCCAGCAGTTTATCGACAGGGGCAGAGACCCAGTACTTC.

This clone occurred once. The V and J genes are TRBV19 and TRBJ1-1, with TRBD1 identical over 7 bases. CDR3 length: 14 residues. The V segment lost 6 bases and the J segment 6 bases; nucleotides outside the gene matches: 10. Germline CDR1 and CDR2: LNHDA and SQIVND (reference sequence). Written as DNA, the CDR3 is TGTGCCAGTAGCCCTAAGGCTCAGGGGGCTGAAGCTTTCTTT. Protein product: CASSPKAQGAEAFF. Full variable domain (rest looked up from reference TRBV19 and TRBJ1-1): DGGITQSPKYLFRKEGQNVTLSCEQNLNHDAMYWYRQDPGQGLRLIYYSQIVNDFQKGDIAEGYSVSREKKESFPLTVTSAQKNPTAFYLCASSPKAQGAEAFFGQGTRLTVV.

The chain uses TRBV7-3 and TRBJ2-5; no firm D call. The better agreement between TRBJ2-7 and the DNA end casts doubt on the J call. The CDR3 sequence is 13 residues long. CDR1 is SGHTA, CDR2 FQGTGA, per germline. The CDR3 DNA is TGTGCCAGCAGCTTAAACCCAGCGACCGAGCAGTACTTC. Amino acids: CASSLNPATEQYF.

The sample holds one count of this clone. V gene TRBV7-3 combines with J gene TRBJ2-5; TRBD2 matches at 12 bases. The J call may be in error: the DNA end matches TRBJ2-7 better. From germline, CDR1 is SGHTA and CDR2 FQGTGA. The CDR3 covers 17 residues. CDR3: CASSLTGTSGPSYEQYF. CDR3 nucleotides: TGTGCCAGCAGCTTAACCGGGACTAGCGGGCCCTCCTACGAGCAGTACTTC.

The V and J genes are TRBV7-9 and TRBJ1-2; D gene ambiguous. Deletions cut 3 bases from V and 6 bases from J, with 11 bases between. The CDR3 consists of 13 residues. Germline V gives CDR1 SEHNR, CDR2 FQNEAQ (reference sequence). CDR3 sequence: CASSLDFLHGYTF. CDR3 coding DNA: TGTGCCAGCAGCTTGGACTTCCTACATGGCTACACCTTC. The whole variable domain, filled in from reference TRBV7-9 and TRBJ1-2, reads DTGVSQNPRHKITKRGQNVTFRCDPISEHNRLYWYRQTLGQGPEFLTYFQNEAQLEKSRLLSDRFSAERPKGSFSTLEIQRTEQGDSAMYLCASSLDFLHGYTFGSGTRLTVV.

The chain links TRBV4-1 to TRBJ2-1, with 10 bases fitting TRBD2. The CDR3 sequence is 18 residues long. Germline V gives CDR1 MGHRA, CDR2 YSYEKL. J was trimmed by 7 bases and V by 1 base; bases with no gene match: 13. The CDR3 nucleotides are TGCGCCAGCAGCCAAGTCAGGGCCGGGACTAGCGTTAAAAATGAGCAGTTCTTC. Its translation: CASSQVRAGTSVKNEQFF.

About this clone itself: Other DNA sequences in this sample translate to the same CDR3. CDR3 nucleotide sequence: TGTGCCAGCAGTGCCCTAGCGGGAGGGCCAGATACGCAGTATTTT. Translated, it gives CASSALAGGPDTQYF. The chain recombines TRBV6-1 with TRBJ2-3; 12 positions agree with TRBD2. After removal of 4 bases from V and 4 bases from J, the junction contained 3 bases not matched to a gene. This CDR3 has 15 amino acids. Germline V gene sequence: CDR1 MNHNS, CDR2 SASEGT.

J is TRBJ2-7 and V is TRBV14; 7 bases fit TRBD2. V gave up 1 base and J gave up 4 bases; unmatched junction bases: 10. Germline CDR1 reads SGHDN; CDR2 reads FVKESK. CDR3 length: 16 residues. The CDR3 sequence: CASSQGTSGILYEQYF. The DNA for the CDR3 is TGTGCCAGCAGCCAAGGAACCAGCGGGATTTTATACGAGCAGTACTTC.

Details on this clone: A junction end diverges from the germline sequence, so it may reflect a read error. This chain joins TRBV6-6 and TRBJ2-6; the D gene is possibly TRBD1 (5 bases). The CDR3 totals 15 residues. Germline CDR1 reads MNHNY; CDR2 reads SVGAGI (reference sequence). The CDR3 region has the DNA TGTGCCAGCAGTATAACAGGCTCTGGGGCCAACGTCCTGGCTTTC. Translated: CASSITGSGANVLAF.